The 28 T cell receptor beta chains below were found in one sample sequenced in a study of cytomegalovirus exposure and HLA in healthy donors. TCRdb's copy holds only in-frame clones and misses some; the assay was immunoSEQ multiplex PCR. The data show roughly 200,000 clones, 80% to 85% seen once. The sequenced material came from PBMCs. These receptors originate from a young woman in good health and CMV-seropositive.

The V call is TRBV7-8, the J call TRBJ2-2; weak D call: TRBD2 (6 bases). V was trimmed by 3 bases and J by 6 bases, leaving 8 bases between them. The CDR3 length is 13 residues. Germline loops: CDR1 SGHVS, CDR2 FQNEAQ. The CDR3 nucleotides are TGTGCCAGCAGCTTTGGGGAGGCCGGGGAGCTGTTTTTT. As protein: CASSFGEAGELFF.

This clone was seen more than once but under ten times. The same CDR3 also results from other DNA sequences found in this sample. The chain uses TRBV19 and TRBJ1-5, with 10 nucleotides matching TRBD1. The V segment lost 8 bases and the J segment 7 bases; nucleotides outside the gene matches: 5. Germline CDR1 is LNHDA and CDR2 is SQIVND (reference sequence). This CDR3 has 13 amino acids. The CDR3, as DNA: TGTGCCAGTTCCGGGACAGGGGAACAGCCCCAGCATTTT. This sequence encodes CASSGTGEQPQHF. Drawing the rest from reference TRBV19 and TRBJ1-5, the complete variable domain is DGGITQSPKYLFRKEGQNVTLSCEQNLNHDAMYWYRQDPGQGLRLIYYSQIVNDFQKGDIAEGYSVSREKKESFPLTVTSAQKNPTAFYLCASSGTGEQPQHFGDGTRLSIL.

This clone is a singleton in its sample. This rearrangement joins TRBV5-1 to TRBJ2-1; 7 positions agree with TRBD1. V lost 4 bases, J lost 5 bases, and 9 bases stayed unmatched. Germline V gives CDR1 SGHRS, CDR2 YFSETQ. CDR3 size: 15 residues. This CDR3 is CASSPRQGLDNEQFF. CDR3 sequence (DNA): TGCGCCAGCAGCCCGAGACAGGGTTTGGACAATGAGCAGTTCTTC.

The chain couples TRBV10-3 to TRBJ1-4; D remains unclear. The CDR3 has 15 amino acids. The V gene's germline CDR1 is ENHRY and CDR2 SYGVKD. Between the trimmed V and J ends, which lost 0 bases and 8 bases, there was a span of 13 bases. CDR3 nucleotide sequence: TGTGCCATCAGTGAGTCAGTAGGACGAGGGGAAAAACTGTTTTTT. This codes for CAISESVGRGEKLFF.

The CDR3 reads CASSAGQGAGELFF. The DNA for the CDR3 is TGCGCCAGCAGCGCGGGACAGGGGGCCGGGGAGCTGTTTTTT. This chain links TRBV5-1 with TRBJ2-2; 11 bases line up with TRBD1. The CDR3 contains 14 residues. V dropped 4 bases and J dropped 6; count of bases not matched to a gene: 2. The germline gives CDR1 SGHRS, CDR2 YFSETQ.

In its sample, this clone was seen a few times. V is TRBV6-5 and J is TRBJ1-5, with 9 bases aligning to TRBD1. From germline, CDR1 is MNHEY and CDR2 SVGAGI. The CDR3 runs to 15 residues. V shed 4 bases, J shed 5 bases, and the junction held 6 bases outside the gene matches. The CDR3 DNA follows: TGTGCCAGCAGTTCGGACAGGGGAGAATATCAGCCCCAGCATTTT. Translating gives CASSSDRGEYQPQHF.

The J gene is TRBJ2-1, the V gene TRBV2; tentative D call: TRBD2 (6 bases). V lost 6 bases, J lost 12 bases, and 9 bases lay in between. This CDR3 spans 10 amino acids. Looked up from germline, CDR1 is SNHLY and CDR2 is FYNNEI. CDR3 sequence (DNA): TGTGCCAGCAGGACTAGTTGGCAGTTCTTC. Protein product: CASRTSWQFF.

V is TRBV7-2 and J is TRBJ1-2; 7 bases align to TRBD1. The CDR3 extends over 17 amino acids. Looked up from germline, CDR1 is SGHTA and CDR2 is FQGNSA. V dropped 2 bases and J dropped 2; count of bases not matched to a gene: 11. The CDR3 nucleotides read TGTGCCAGCAGCTTAAGGGACAGCTCTTATAAAAACTATGGCTACACCTTC. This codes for CASSLRDSSYKNYGYTF.

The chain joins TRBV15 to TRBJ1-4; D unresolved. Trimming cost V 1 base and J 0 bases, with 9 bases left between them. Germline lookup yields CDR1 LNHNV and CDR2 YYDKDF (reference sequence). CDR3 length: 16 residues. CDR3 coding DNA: TGTGCCACCAGCAGAGTAGCGCAGGCAACTAATGAAAAACTGTTTTTT. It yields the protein CATSRVAQATNEKLFF.

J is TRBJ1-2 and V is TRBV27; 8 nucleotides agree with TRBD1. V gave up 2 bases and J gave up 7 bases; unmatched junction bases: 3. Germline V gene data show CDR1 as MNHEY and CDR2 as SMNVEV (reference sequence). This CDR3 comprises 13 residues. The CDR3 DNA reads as TGTGCCAGCAGTTTAGGGGACAGGAGTGGCTACACCTTC. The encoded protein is CASSLGDRSGYTF.

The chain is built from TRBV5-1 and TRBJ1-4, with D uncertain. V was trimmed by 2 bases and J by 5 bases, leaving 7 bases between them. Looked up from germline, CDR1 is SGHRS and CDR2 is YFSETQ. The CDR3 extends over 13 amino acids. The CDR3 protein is CASSLNENEKLFF. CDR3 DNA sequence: TGCGCCAGCAGCTTAAATGAGAATGAAAAACTGTTTTTT.

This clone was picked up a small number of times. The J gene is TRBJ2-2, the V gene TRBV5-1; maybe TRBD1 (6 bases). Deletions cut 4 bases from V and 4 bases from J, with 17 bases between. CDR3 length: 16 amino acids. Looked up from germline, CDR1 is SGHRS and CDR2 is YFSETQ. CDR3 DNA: TGCGCCAGCAGCCTCACAGGGTCCTTAATCACCGGGGAGCTGTTTTTT. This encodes CASSLTGSLITGELFF.

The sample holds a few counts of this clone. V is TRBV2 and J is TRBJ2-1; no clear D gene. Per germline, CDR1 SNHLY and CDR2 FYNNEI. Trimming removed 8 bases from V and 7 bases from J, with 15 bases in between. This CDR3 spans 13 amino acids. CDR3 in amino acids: CASDSPKANEQFF. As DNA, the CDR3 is TGTGCCAGCGATTCTCCCAAAGCGAATGAGCAGTTCTTC.

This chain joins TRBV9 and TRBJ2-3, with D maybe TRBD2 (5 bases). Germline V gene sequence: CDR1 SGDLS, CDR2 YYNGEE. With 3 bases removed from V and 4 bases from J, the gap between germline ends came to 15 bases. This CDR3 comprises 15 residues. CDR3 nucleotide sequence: TGTGCCAGCAGCGCCTCAGTGGGGAGTGCAGATACGCAGTATTTT. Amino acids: CASSASVGSADTQYF.

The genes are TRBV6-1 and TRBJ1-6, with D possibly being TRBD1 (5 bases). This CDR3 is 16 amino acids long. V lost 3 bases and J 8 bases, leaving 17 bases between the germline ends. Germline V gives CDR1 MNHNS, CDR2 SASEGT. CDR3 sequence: CASSDHGGGVDSPLHF. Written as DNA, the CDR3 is TGTGCCAGCAGTGATCATGGGGGAGGTGTGGATTCACCCCTCCACTTT.

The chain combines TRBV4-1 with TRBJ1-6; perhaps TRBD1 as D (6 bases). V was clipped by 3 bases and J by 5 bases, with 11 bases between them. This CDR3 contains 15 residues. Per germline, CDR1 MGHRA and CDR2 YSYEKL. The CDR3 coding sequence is TGCGCCAGCAGCCAGAGGGACACCCATAATTCACCCCTCCACTTT. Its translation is CASSQRDTHNSPLHF.

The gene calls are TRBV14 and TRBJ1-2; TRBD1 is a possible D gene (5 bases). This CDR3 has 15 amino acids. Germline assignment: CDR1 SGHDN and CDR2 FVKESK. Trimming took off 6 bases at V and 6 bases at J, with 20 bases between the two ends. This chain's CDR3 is CASSRGLGEGDGYTF. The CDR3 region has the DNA TGTGCCAGCAGTCGGGGGTTGGGGGAGGGAGATGGCTACACCTTC.

As DNA, the CDR3 is TGCGCCAGCAGCTTGGCCGGGACAGGGGATGAAAAACTGTTTTTT. As protein: CASSLAGTGDEKLFF. The chain combines TRBV5-1 with TRBJ1-4; 10 nucleotides align to TRBD1. In germline, CDR1 is SGHRS, CDR2 YFSETQ. The junction had 2 bases not matched to a gene; V was cut back by 0 bases and J by 6 bases. The CDR3 consists of 15 residues.

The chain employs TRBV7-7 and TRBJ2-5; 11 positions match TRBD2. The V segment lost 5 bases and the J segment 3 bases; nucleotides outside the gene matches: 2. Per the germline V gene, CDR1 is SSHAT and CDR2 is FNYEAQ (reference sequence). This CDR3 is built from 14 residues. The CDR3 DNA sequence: TGTGCCAGCAGCCCTAGCGGGGGGAAAGAGACCCAGTACTTC. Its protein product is CASSPSGGKETQYF.

The CDR3 loop reads CASSQDASVYNEQFF. The CDR3 DNA follows: TGCGCCAGCAGCCAAGACGCGTCCGTCTACAATGAGCAGTTCTTC. The chain combines TRBV4-1 with TRBJ2-1; D gene uncertain. The CDR3 consists of 15 residues. Trimming took 0 bases from V and 3 from J, leaving 9 bases between them. The germline V gene has CDR1 MGHRA and CDR2 YSYEKL.

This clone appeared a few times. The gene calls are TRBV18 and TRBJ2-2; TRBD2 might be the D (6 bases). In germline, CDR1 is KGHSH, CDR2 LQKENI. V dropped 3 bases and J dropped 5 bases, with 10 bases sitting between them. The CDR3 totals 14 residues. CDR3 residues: CASSPTGVTGELFF. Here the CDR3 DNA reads TGTGCCAGCTCACCGACGGGAGTGACCGGGGAGCTGTTTTTT.

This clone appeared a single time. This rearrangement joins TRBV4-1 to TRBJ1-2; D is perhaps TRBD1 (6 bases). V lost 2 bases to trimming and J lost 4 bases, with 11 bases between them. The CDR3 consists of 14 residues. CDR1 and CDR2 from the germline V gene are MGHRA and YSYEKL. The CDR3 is CASSQRLDSYGYTF. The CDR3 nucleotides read TGCGCCAGCAGCCAAAGGTTGGACAGCTATGGCTACACCTTC.

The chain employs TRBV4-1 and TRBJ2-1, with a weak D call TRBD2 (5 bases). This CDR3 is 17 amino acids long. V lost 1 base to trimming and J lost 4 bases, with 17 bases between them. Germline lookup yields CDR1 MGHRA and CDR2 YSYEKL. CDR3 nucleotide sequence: TGCGCCAGCAGCCAAGGCGTAGTGAGGGAGATATACAATGAGCAGTTCTTC. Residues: CASSQGVVREIYNEQFF.

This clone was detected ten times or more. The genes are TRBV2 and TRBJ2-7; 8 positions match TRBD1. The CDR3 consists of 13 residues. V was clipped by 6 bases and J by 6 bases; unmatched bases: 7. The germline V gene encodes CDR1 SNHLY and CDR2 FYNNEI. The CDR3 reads CASSRGLRSEQYF. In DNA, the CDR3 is TGTGCCAGCAGCAGGGGGCTTCGGTCCGAGCAGTACTTC.

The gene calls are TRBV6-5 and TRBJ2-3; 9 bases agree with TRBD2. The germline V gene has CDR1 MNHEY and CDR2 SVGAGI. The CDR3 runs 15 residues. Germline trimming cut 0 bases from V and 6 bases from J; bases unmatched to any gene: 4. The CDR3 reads CASSYSGGGADTQYF. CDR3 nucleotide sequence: TGTGCCAGCAGTTACTCAGGCGGGGGGGCCGATACGCAGTATTTT.

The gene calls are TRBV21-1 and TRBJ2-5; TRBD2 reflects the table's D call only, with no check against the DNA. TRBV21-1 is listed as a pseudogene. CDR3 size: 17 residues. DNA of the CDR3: TGTGCCAGCGGCTGCCGGCCGGGACTAGCGGAACAAGAGACCCAGTACTTC. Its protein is CASGCRPGLAEQETQYF.

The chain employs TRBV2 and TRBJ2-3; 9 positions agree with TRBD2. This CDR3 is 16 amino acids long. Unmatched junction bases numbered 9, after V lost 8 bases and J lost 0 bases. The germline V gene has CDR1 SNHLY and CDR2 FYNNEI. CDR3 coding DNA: TGTGCCAGCTCTCGGGCGCGGGGGGGAAGCACAGATACGCAGTATTTT. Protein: CASSRARGGSTDTQYF.

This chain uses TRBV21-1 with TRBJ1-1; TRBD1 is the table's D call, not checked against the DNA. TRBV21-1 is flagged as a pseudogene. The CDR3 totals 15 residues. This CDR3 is CASSSTWQGNTEAFF. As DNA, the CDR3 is TGTGCCAGCAGCTCAACCTGGCAGGGTAACACTGAAGCTTTCTTT.